Listed below are T cell receptor beta chains from one sample, sequenced in a study of CD8 T cells in ankylosing spondylitis. TCRdb re-called the 5' RACE reads through MiXCR, storing one row per CDR3 protein. The sample contains roughly 230,000 distinct CDR3 sequences, over 15% of which appear only once. The material sequenced was blood, either unsorted or a sorted T cell fraction (not recorded which). These receptors came from a male donor with ankylosing spondylitis or in good health (not recorded which). CDR3s include the opening cysteine and the closing phenylalanine or tryptophan. The D gene is left open where the match is weak. Clone size is stated in some rows and not others, as once, few, many or a class when expanded.

j_call | cdr3_length | clone_size | v_call | d_call | cdr3_nt | cdr3_aa
TRBJ2-3 | 18 | few | TRBV9 | NA | TGTGCCAGCAGCGCCCAGGACGGCATTCTCATTAACACAGATACGCAGTATTTT | CASSAQDGILINTDTQYF
TRBJ2-2 | 12 | NA | TRBV5-1 | NA | TGCGCCAGCAACGGGGACACCGGGGAGCTGTTTTTT | CASNGDTGELFF
TRBJ2-7 | 14 | NA | TRBV4-3 | NA | TGCGCCAGCAGCCACGGGCAACCCGGGGGCGAGCAGTACTTC | CASSHGQPGGEQYF
TRBJ2-1 | 14 | few | TRBV7-8 | NA | TGTGCCAGCAGCTTAGATGTCCACCGTGTAGGTCAGTTCTTC | CASSLDVHRVGQFF
TRBJ1-2 | 9 | few | TRBV10-3 | NA | TGTGCCATTGGGGATGGCTACACCTTC | CAIGDGYTF
TRBJ1-1 | 13 | many | TRBV29-1 | NA | TGCAGCGTTGAGGGACGGCTGGGCACTGAAGCTTTCTTT | CSVEGRLGTEAFF
TRBJ2-7 | 13 | NA | TRBV5-1 | NA | TGCGCCAGCAGCTCCATTGACAGGTCCGAGCAGTACTTC | CASSSIDRSEQYF
TRBJ1-1 | 13 | NA | TRBV12-3/TRBV12-4 | NA | TGTGCCAGCAGTAAGGGACTTAGCACTGAAGCTTTCTTT | CASSKGLSTEAFF
TRBJ2-1 | 14 | NA | TRBV3-1 | TRBD2 | TGTGCCAGCGCCCCGGCTAGCGGGTTCAATGAGCAGTTCTTC | CASAPASGFNEQFF
TRBJ2-1 | 11 | few | TRBV12-3/TRBV12-4 | NA | TGTGCCAGCGGCCCAGTGCTTGAGCAGTTCTTC | CASGPVLEQFF
TRBJ2-1 | 13 | NA | TRBV29-1 | NA | TGCAGCGTTTCCCAGCCCGCCTACAATGAGCAGTTCTTC | CSVSQPAYNEQFF
TRBJ2-7 | 14 | NA | TRBV12-3/TRBV12-4 | NA | TGTGCCAGCAGTCCCGAGAATAAGCGCCACGAGCAGTACTTC | CASSPENKRHEQYF
TRBJ2-7 | 16 | NA | TRBV7-8 | TRBD1 | TGTGCCAGCAGCTTTACGATGGGTCAGGGGGCCTCCGAGCAGTACTTC | CASSFTMGQGASEQYF
TRBJ2-2 | 15 | many | TRBV13 | TRBD2 | TGTGCCAGCAGAGAACTAGCGGTAAACACCGGGGAGCTGTTTTTT | CASRELAVNTGELFF
TRBJ2-1 | 18 | NA | TRBV11-1 | NA | TGTGCCAGCAGCCGCGGACTATCGGAGAGGGGGTCCTACAATGAGCAGTTCTTC | CASSRGLSERGSYNEQFF
TRBJ2-5 | 14 | few | TRBV7-9 | NA | TGTGCCAGCAGCTCGTCGGACAGCCAAGAGACCCAGTACTTC | CASSSSDSQETQYF
TRBJ2-2 | 14 | NA | TRBV29-1 | TRBD2 | TGCAGCGTTGGGGAGGGAGTGGACACCGGGGAGCTGTTTTTT | CSVGEGVDTGELFF
TRBJ2-7 | 15 | NA | TRBV19 | TRBD1 | TGTGCCAGTAGTACCCGGACAGGGAGGTTCTACGAGCAGTACTTC | CASSTRTGRFYEQYF
TRBJ1-6 | 13 | NA | TRBV27 | NA | TGTGCCAGCAGTTTTCCCCCCCCCTCACCCCTCCACTTT | CASSFPPPSPLHF
TRBJ1-6 | 15 | few | TRBV4-3 | NA | TGCGCCAGCAGCCAAGAGTGGGGACAAAACTCACCCCTCCACTTT | CASSQEWGQNSPLHF
TRBJ1-2 | 15 | NA | TRBV7-6 | NA | TGTGCCAGCAGCTTGGGAACCCACTTGAACTATGGCTACACCTTC | CASSLGTHLNYGYTF
TRBJ2-1 | 13 | few | TRBV29-1 | TRBD2 | TGCAGCGGACTAGCGTACTCCTACAATGAGCAGTTCTTC | CSGLAYSYNEQFF
TRBJ2-2 | 12 | NA | TRBV12-3/TRBV12-4 | NA | TGTGCCAGCAGCCCGCCCGGCCTCAAGCTGTTTTTT | CASSPPGLKLFF
TRBJ2-1 | 13 | NA | TRBV10-3 | TRBD2 | TGTGCCACGAGGGAGCGGGAGGAGGGGGAGCAGTTCTTC | CATREREEGEQFF
TRBJ1-5 | 13 | NA | TRBV5-5 | TRBD1 | TGTGCCAGCAGCTGGGGACAGTCTCAGCCCCAGCATTTT | CASSWGQSQPQHF
TRBJ2-7 | 13 | many | TRBV29-1 | NA | TGCAGCGTTGAAGTTGGGCTAGCGCCCGAGCAGTACTTC | CSVEVGLAPEQYF
TRBJ2-2 | 14 | few | TRBV6-2/TRBV6-3 | NA | TGTGCCAGCAGTTTTCTAGACAACACCGGGGAGCTGTTTTTT | CASSFLDNTGELFF
TRBJ2-1 | 15 | many | TRBV12-3/TRBV12-4 | TRBD1 | TGTGCCAGCAGTCCCGGGACAGCCAGATACAATGAGCAGTTCTTC | CASSPGTARYNEQFF
TRBJ2-7 | 15 | NA | TRBV29-1 | NA | TGCAGCGTTGAAGTCCGGGGCTACGGGTCCTACGAGCAGTACTTC | CSVEVRGYGSYEQYF
TRBJ2-2 | 11 | few | TRBV7-9 | NA | TGTGCCCCTGGGAACACCGGGGAGCTGTTTTTT | CAPGNTGELFF
TRBJ1-1 | 12 | few | TRBV29-1 | NA | TGCAGCGTTGTGCCGGTCGACACTGAAGCTTTCTTT | CSVVPVDTEAFF
TRBJ2-7 | 14 | NA | TRBV29-1 | NA | TGCAGCGTTGAAGTAGTGGCGGCTTCCTACGAGCAGTACTTC | CSVEVVAASYEQYF
TRBJ2-1 | 16 | NA | TRBV10-3 | TRBD2 | TGTGCCATCGGCCCGACTAGCGGGGAGACCTACAATGAGCAGTTCTTC | CAIGPTSGETYNEQFF
TRBJ2-7 | 15 | many | TRBV29-1 | TRBD2 | TGCAGCGTTGAAGATCGGCTAGCGGGAGGCGGGGAGCAGTACTTC | CSVEDRLAGGGEQYF
TRBJ1-1 | 12 | NA | TRBV27 | NA | TGTGCCAGCAGTCCCCCCGGGGGCAGCGCTTTCTTT | CASSPPGGSAFF
TRBJ2-2 | 14 | many | TRBV7-3 | NA | TGTGCCAGCAGCCTCACAGGGTTGGCCGGGGAGCTGTTTTTT | CASSLTGLAGELFF
TRBJ2-3 | 14 | many | TRBV6-2/TRBV6-3 | NA | TGTGCCAGCAGCAAGACTAGGAGGGCAGATACGCAGTATTTT | CASSKTRRADTQYF
TRBJ2-7 | 12 | many | TRBV20-1 | NA | TGCAGTGCTAGATCCGGCACCTACGAGCAGTACTTC | CSARSGTYEQYF
TRBJ2-7 | 16 | NA | TRBV4-1 | NA | TGCGCCAGCAGCACGACACTCGGACATGGGGGATACGAGCAGTACTTC | CASSTTLGHGGYEQYF
TRBJ2-5 | 15 | NA | TRBV11-2 | NA | TGTGCCAGCAGCATTGACCCTTTAGATGGGGAGACCCAGTACTTC | CASSIDPLDGETQYF
TRBJ2-5 | 15 | many | TRBV7-9 | NA | TGTGCCAGCAGCCAACCGGCAGGGAAATTTGAGACCCAGTACTTC | CASSQPAGKFETQYF
TRBJ2-3 | 12 | NA | TRBV7-6 | NA | TGTGCCAGCAGCTCCCCCACAGATACGCAGTATTTT | CASSSPTDTQYF
TRBJ1-2 | 14 | few | TRBV4-1 | NA | TGCGCCAGCAGCCAAGTCCCAGAGAACTATGGCTACACCTTC | CASSQVPENYGYTF
TRBJ2-3 | 14 | many | TRBV25-1 | NA | TGTGCCAGCAGTGAATGGGGGGGGCACGATACGCAGTATTTT | CASSEWGGHDTQYF
TRBJ2-7 | 15 | NA | TRBV27 | NA | TGTGCCAGCCCAAAAGGAGCAGGGGACTCCTACGAGCAGTACTTC | CASPKGAGDSYEQYF
TRBJ2-7 | 14 | few | TRBV27 | NA | TGTGCCAGCAGTTCCCAAGTCGGGGCCTACGAGCAGTACTTC | CASSSQVGAYEQYF
TRBJ1-4 | 12 | many | TRBV29-1 | NA | TGCAGCGTTGACGGACCTAATGAAAAACTGTTTTTT | CSVDGPNEKLFF
TRBJ2-3 | 18 | many | TRBV10-3 | TRBD2 | TGTGCCATCAGTGAGTCTGGGACTAGCGGGCTTTTCCCAGATACGCAGTATTTT | CAISESGTSGLFPDTQYF
TRBJ1-5 | 16 | NA | TRBV18 | NA | TGTGCCAGCTCACCACGGGCAGGGCCCCGTCGGGGGCCCCAGCATTTT | CASSPRAGPRRGPQHF
TRBJ1-1 | 16 | NA | TRBV29-1 | TRBD1 | TGCAGCGTTGAACCACGGGACAGGGGGGATAGCACTGAAGCTTTCTTT | CSVEPRDRGDSTEAFF